These T cell receptor beta chains were read from a single sample in a study of T cell repertoires and HLA-DP antigens. The antigens of these receptors remain unknown. Sequencing was performed with immunoSEQ multiplex PCR; in TCRdb, only in-frame clones are kept and a portion is missing. Of about 110,000 clones listed, approximately 92% are singletons. The material sequenced was CD4+ T cells from PBMCs. Receptor source: a woman in her late teens or twenties in good health and CMV-seronegative. CDR3s include the opening cysteine and the closing phenylalanine or tryptophan. A D gene is named only where the DNA matches it firmly. Size values are once, few and many counts, or a class for expanded clones, and some rows have none.

cdr3_aa cdr3_nt j_call d_call clone_size v_call
CASRYPPLNYGYTF TGTGCCAGCAGGTACCCCCCCTTAAACTATGGCTACACCTTC TRBJ1-2 . . TRBV11-2
CASSAVGQINEKLFF TGTGCCAGCAGCGCCGTGGGACAGATTAATGAAAAACTGTTTTTT TRBJ1-4 TRBD1 . TRBV9
CASSRAGVQETQYF TGTGCCAGCAGCAGAGCGGGGGTCCAAGAGACCCAGTACTTC TRBJ2-5 TRBD2 . TRBV7-2
CASSFLLGGGDTQYF TGTGCCAGCAGTTTTTTACTCGGGGGGGGTGATACGCAGTATTTT TRBJ2-3 TRBD2 . TRBV28
CASSLYAGTGGREQYF TGTGCCAGCAGCCTCTACGCCGGGACAGGGGGCCGGGAGCAGTACTTC TRBJ2-7 TRBD1 once TRBV5-6
CASSPDGVGQYF TGCGCCAGCAGCCCGGATGGGGTAGGGCAGTACTTC TRBJ2-7 . . TRBV5-1
CASNLRMGVSYEQYF TGTGCCAGCAATTTACGGATGGGGGTAAGCTACGAGCAGTACTTC TRBJ2-7 . . TRBV6-6
CATSRVSTWYGYTF TGTGCCACCAGCAGAGTGTCCACGTGGTATGGCTACACCTTC TRBJ1-2 . . TRBV15
CAIRTPYNYGYTF TGTGCCATCAGGACACCATATAACTATGGCTACACCTTC TRBJ1-2 . . TRBV10-3
CASSELAGGPFEQFF TGTGCCAGTAGCGAACTAGCGGGAGGGCCCTTTGAGCAGTTCTTC TRBJ2-1 TRBD2 once TRBV19
CAISAWGNTGELFF TGTGCCATCAGTGCTTGGGGGAACACCGGGGAGCTGTTTTTT TRBJ2-2 . once TRBV10-3
CASSVTGVHEQYF TGTGCCAGCAGCGTGACAGGGGTCCACGAGCAGTACTTC TRBJ2-7 TRBD1 . TRBV5-5
CASTIGSKRSTEAFF TGTGCCAGTACCATCGGGTCAAAGAGGAGCACTGAAGCTTTCTTT TRBJ1-1 . . TRBV19
CAASGVSSSYNEQFF TGTGCCGCCTCAGGGGTGTCATCCTCCTACAATGAGCAGTTCTTC TRBJ2-1 . . TRBV10-3
CASSVIGTSGSPYNEQFF TGTGCCAGCAGCGTAATCGGGACTAGCGGGAGCCCCTACAATGAGCAGTTCTTC TRBJ2-1 TRBD2 once TRBV7-3
CASSADGNTEAFF TGTGCCAGCAGCGCCGACGGGAACACTGAAGCTTTCTTT TRBJ1-1 . . TRBV2
CATRPGLVSNEQFF TGTGCCACCAGACCGGGACTAGTGTCCAATGAGCAGTTCTTC TRBJ2-1 TRBD2 . TRBV6-5
CASSVVAGRFADTQYF TGTGCCAGCAGCGTAGTAGCGGGGAGGTTTGCAGATACGCAGTATTTT TRBJ2-3 TRBD2 . TRBV9
CASSPGQGASTDTQYF TGTGCCAGCTCACCGGGGCAGGGGGCAAGCACAGATACGCAGTATTTT TRBJ2-3 TRBD1 . TRBV18
CASSPLGGLAGVYEQYF TGTGCCAGCAGCCCCTTAGGAGGACTAGCGGGAGTGTACGAGCAGTACTTC TRBJ2-7 TRBD2 . TRBV27
CASSSPMGQGSYGYTF TGTGCCAGCAGTTCCCCCATGGGACAGGGATCCTATGGCTACACCTTC TRBJ1-2 TRBD1 once TRBV28
CASSAKGSTEAFF TGTGCCAGCAGCGCTAAGGGAAGTACTGAAGCTTTCTTT TRBJ1-1 . . TRBV9
CASSLEKGLTYNSPLHF TGTGCCAGCAGCTTAGAAAAGGGGCTCACCTATAATTCACCCCTCCACTTT TRBJ1-6 . . TRBV7-9
CASSPPGPAGKGNTIYF TGTGCCAGCAGCCCACCGGGCCCGGCGGGAAAAGGAAACACCATATATTTT TRBJ1-3 . . TRBV28
CASSVAIRVGSTDTQYF TGTGCCAGCAGCGTAGCTATTCGTGTAGGTAGCACAGATACGCAGTATTTT TRBJ2-3 . . TRBV9
CASSEGATMGNSPLHF TGTGCCAGCAGTGAAGGGGCCACGATGGGTAATTCACCCCTCCACTTT TRBJ1-6 . . TRBV25-1